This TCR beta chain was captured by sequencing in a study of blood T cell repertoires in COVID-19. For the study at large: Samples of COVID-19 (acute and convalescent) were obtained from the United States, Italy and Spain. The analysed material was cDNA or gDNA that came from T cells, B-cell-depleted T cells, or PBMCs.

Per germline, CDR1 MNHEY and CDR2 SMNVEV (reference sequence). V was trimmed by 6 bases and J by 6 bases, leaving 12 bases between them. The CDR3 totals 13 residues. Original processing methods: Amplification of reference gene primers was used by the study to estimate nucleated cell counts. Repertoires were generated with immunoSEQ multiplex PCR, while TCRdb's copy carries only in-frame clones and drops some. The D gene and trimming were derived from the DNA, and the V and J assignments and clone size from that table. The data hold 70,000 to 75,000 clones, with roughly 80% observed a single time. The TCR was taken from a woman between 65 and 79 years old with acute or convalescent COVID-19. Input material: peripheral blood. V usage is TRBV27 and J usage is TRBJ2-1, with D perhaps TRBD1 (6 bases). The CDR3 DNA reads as TGTGCCAGCAGCCCGGGACAAACCAATGAGCAGTTCTTC. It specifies CASSPGQTNEQFF.